This T cell receptor beta chain is from a study of T cell clones after liver transplantation. In germline, CDR1 is MNHEY, CDR2 SVGAGI. V gave up 6 bases and J gave up 4 bases, with 18 bases separating them. CDR3 length: 15 amino acids. Generated by immunoSEQ multiplex PCR, the TCRdb table keeps only in-frame clones and is missing some. The sample lists around 51,000 clones; 70% to 90% were seen once. Here the sequenced sample was CD8+ T cells from blood, taken 12 months after liver transplant. The sequence was collected from a human patient who received a liver transplant. The graft donor may have contributed some T cells. This sequence joins TRBV6-5 and TRBJ1-1; tentatively, D is TRBD1 (5 bases). CDR3 in DNA: TGTGCCAGCAGCTACAGGCCCGGAATGAGCACTGAAGCTTTCTTT. Encoded protein: CASSYRPGMSTEAFF.